These 24 T cell receptor beta chains originate from one sample sequenced in a study of blood T cell repertoires in COVID-19. Using immunoSEQ multiplex PCR, the repertoire was profiled, and TCRdb retains in-frame clones only, with some absent. This sample carries 95,000 to 150,000 clones, around three quarters of them seen once, and the ten largest clones take 16%. Sequencing was done on a sample of peripheral blood. The receptors were gathered from a man aged 60 to 69 with active or convalescent COVID-19.

The V and J genes are TRBV18 and TRBJ2-7; D unclear. The CDR3 runs 14 residues. Germline CDR1 KGHSH, CDR2 LQKENI. Trimming left V 4 bases short and J 3 bases short, with 13 bases between. The CDR3 region has the DNA TGTGCCAGCTCACGAGAATTAGCCGACTACGAGCAGTACTTC. Amino acid sequence: CASSRELADYEQYF.

The J gene is TRBJ1-3, the V gene TRBV30; D not resolved. Trimming took 0 bases from V and 7 from J, leaving 7 bases between them. The CDR3 totals 12 residues. Looked up from germline, CDR1 is GTSNPN and CDR2 is SVGIG (reference sequence). The CDR3 region is CAWSVSRNTIYF. The DNA of the CDR3 is TGTGCCTGGAGTGTAAGTCGGAACACCATATATTTT.

The table lists this clone with a count of one. The chain combines TRBV14 with TRBJ2-3, with a possible D match to TRBD2 (5 bases). The V end lost 5 bases, the J end lost 8 bases, and 8 bases lay between the germline ends. CDR3 length: 11 residues. Germline CDR1 reads SGHDN; CDR2 reads FVKESK. CDR3 residues: CASSYGGTQYF. The CDR3 DNA reads TGTGCCAGCAGCTACGGAGGTACGCAGTATTTT.

The CDR3 is CASSESGTSGYNEQFF. The CDR3 DNA reads as TGTGCCAGCAGTGAGTCCGGGACTAGCGGTTACAATGAGCAGTTCTTC. The chain recombines TRBV6-4 with TRBJ2-1, with TRBD2 matching 11 bases. The CDR3 has 16 amino acids. CDR1 MRHNA and CDR2 SNTAGT come from the germline V gene. The trim removed 3 bases at V and 4 bases at J, leaving 5 bases unmatched.

The V gene is TRBV13, the J gene TRBJ2-1, with 12 bases that match TRBD2. The CDR3 sequence is 16 residues long. Germline values: CDR1 PRHDT, CDR2 FYEKMQ (reference sequence). With V trimmed by 5 bases and J by 6 bases, 8 bases remained unmatched. The CDR3 protein is CASSPGLAGFSNEQFF. The CDR3 DNA is TGTGCCAGCAGCCCCGGACTAGCGGGGTTTAGCAATGAGCAGTTCTTC.

The V call is TRBV19, the J call TRBJ1-1; 8 bases are a match to TRBD1. CDR3 length equals 14 residues. Losses at the gene ends were 5 bases for V and 1 base for J; bases not matched to a gene: 3. The germline V gene has CDR1 LNHDA and CDR2 SQIVND (reference sequence). CDR3 region: CASSLGTGNTEAFF. As DNA, the CDR3 is TGTGCCAGTAGTCTAGGGACAGGGAACACTGAAGCTTTCTTT.

The J gene is TRBJ2-5, the V gene TRBV20-1; D is uncertain. Germline V gives CDR1 DFQATT, CDR2 SNEGSKA (reference sequence). CDR3 length equals 12 residues. Trimming removed 3 bases from V and 3 bases from J, with 8 bases in between. The CDR3 sequence: CSASGQKETQYF. The CDR3 nucleotides read TGCAGTGCTAGTGGTCAGAAAGAGACCCAGTACTTC.

Remarks on this clone: This sample includes further DNA sequences coding for the same CDR3. The V and J genes are TRBV5-1 and TRBJ1-5; weak D call: TRBD1 (6 bases). Germline V gene lookup returns CDR1 SGHRS and CDR2 YFSETQ. V was trimmed by 0 bases and J by 3 bases, leaving 7 bases between them. The CDR3 length is 14 residues. The CDR3 is CASSLGQVNQPQHF. The CDR3 coding sequence is TGCGCCAGCAGCTTGGGACAGGTCAATCAGCCCCAGCATTTT.

The chain joins TRBV19 to TRBJ2-1; 12 positions agree with TRBD2. This CDR3 has 16 amino acids. Germline CDR1 LNHDA, CDR2 SQIVND (reference sequence). The ends lost 3 bases at V and 5 bases at J; junction bases unmatched: 5. The CDR3 loop is CASSIRLAGGNNEQFF. DNA for the CDR3: TGTGCCAGTAGTATCCGGCTAGCGGGAGGGAACAATGAGCAGTTCTTC.

The J gene is TRBJ1-2, the V gene TRBV18, with D tentatively TRBD1 (5 bases). From germline, CDR1 is KGHSH and CDR2 LQKENI. The length of the CDR3 is 17 residues. The germline V and J ends were trimmed by 3 bases and 0 bases, with 17 bases remaining between them. Here the CDR3 DNA reads TGTGCCAGCTCACCGCAGGAGGGGACCGTAGCTAACTATGGCTACACCTTC. This sequence encodes CASSPQEGTVANYGYTF.

This clone was recorded only once. This chain links TRBV11-2 with TRBJ2-7; 12 nucleotides match TRBD2. Germline CDR1 is SGHAT and CDR2 is FQNNGV. The V and J ends lost 5 bases and 2 bases, in that order; junction bases with no gene match: 7. The CDR3 spans 16 residues. The CDR3, as DNA: TGTGCCAGCAGCCGGACTAGCGGGAACCGTGCCTACGAGCAGTACTTC. Amino acid sequence: CASSRTSGNRAYEQYF.

The rearrangement uses TRBV5-6 and TRBJ2-7, with D unresolved. This CDR3 contains 15 residues. From germline, CDR1 is SGHDT and CDR2 YYEEEE. V was trimmed by 1 base and J by 0 bases, leaving 11 bases between them. The CDR3 reads CASSLLSSSSYEQYF. The DNA of the CDR3 is TGTGCCAGCAGCTTGCTGTCATCTAGCTCCTACGAGCAGTACTTC.

This chain joins TRBV19 and TRBJ1-1; 11 bases line up with TRBD1. CDR1 is LNHDA and CDR2 is SQIVND in the germline V gene (reference sequence). This CDR3 comprises 13 residues. Trimming cost V 6 bases and J 5 bases; bases outside gene matches: 2. The CDR3 coding sequence is TGTGCCAGTAGCGGGACAGGGGGTACTGAAGCTTTCTTT. Its translation: CASSGTGGTEAFF.

This clone was seen a few times. The chain has TRBV28 and TRBJ1-1; D is ambiguous. Germline-derived CDR1 and CDR2 are MDHEN and SYDVKM. This CDR3 contains 13 residues. V was pared by 8 bases and J by 1 base, with 11 bases between. In nucleotides, the CDR3 is TGTGCCAGCGCTACCTACCAGAACACTGAAGCTTTCTTT. This translates into CASATYQNTEAFF. Full variable domain (missing parts from reference TRBV28 and TRBJ1-1): DVKVTQSSRYLVKRTGEKVFLECVQDMDHENMFWYRQDPGLGLRLIYFSYDVKMKEKGDIPEGYSVSREKKERFSLILESASTNQTSMYLCASATYQNTEAFFGQGTRLTVV.

In nucleotides, the CDR3 is TGTGCCAGCGGGCCAGGGGTGCTTAATAATTCACCCCTCCACTTT. This encodes CASGPGVLNNSPLHF. The V and J genes are TRBV25-1 and TRBJ1-6; D possibly corresponds to TRBD1 (6 bases). V dropped 8 bases and J dropped 5 bases, with 16 bases sitting between them. This CDR3 is 15 amino acids long. Germline loops: CDR1 MGHDK, CDR2 SYGVNS.

The V call is TRBV30, the J call TRBJ2-3; TRBD1 is a possible D gene (6 bases). The V gene's germline CDR1 is GTSNPN and CDR2 SVGIG (reference sequence). The CDR3 has 13 residues. The ends were cut back, 4 bases at V and 3 bases at J, with 11 bases in the middle. CDR3 protein: CAWTLQGTDTQYF. For the CDR3, the DNA is TGTGCCTGGACACTCCAGGGGACAGATACGCAGTATTTT. The full variable domain, its missing parts supplied by reference TRBV30 and TRBJ2-3, is SQTIHQWPATLVQPVGSPLSLECTVEGTSNPNLYWYRQAAGRGLQLLFYSVGIGQISSEVPQNLSASRPQDRQFILSSKKLLLSDSGFYLCAWTLQGTDTQYFGPGTRLTVL.

The chain recombines TRBV9 with TRBJ1-4; D possibly corresponds to TRBD1 (5 bases). The V gene's germline CDR1 is SGDLS and CDR2 YYNGEE. The germline V and J ends were trimmed by 2 bases and 6 bases, with 11 bases remaining between them. The CDR3 spans 14 residues. This chain's CDR3 is CASSVWQGDEKLFF. The CDR3 region has the DNA TGTGCCAGCAGCGTTTGGCAGGGTGATGAAAAACTGTTTTTT.

The rearrangement links TRBV11-2 to TRBJ2-3; TRBD2 agrees at 8 bases. Germline CDR1 is SGHAT and CDR2 is FQNNGV. The CDR3 has 14 amino acids. After removal of 1 base from V and 6 bases from J, the junction contained 3 bases not matched to a gene. CDR3 in amino acids: CASSLGSGGDTQYF. The CDR3 DNA is TGTGCCAGCAGCTTAGGGTCGGGGGGGGATACGCAGTATTTT.

The rearrangement links TRBV10-3 to TRBJ2-1; no firm D call. CDR3 length: 15 residues. Per the germline V gene, CDR1 is ENHRY and CDR2 is SYGVKD. Trimming shortened V by 3 bases and J by 0 bases, and 9 bases separated the two germline ends. In DNA form, the CDR3 reads TGTGCCATCAGTGATACGGAGAGCTCCTACAATGAGCAGTTCTTC. Translating it yields CAISDTESSYNEQFF.

V gene TRBV7-3 combines with J gene TRBJ2-1; the match to TRBD2 covers 7 bases. Germline CDR1 is SGHTA and CDR2 is FQGTGA. V was pared by 4 bases and J by 6 bases, with 9 bases of the junction left unmatched. This CDR3 has 15 amino acids. The DNA of the CDR3 is TGTGCCAGCAGCTCCCCCGGACTAGAGGCCAATGAGCAGTTCTTC. Encoded protein: CASSSPGLEANEQFF.

As to this clone: The junction shows a germline mismatch at one end, possibly a read error. The chain recombines TRBV6-2 or TRBV6-3 with TRBJ2-1, with 10 bases lining up with TRBD2. The germline V gene has CDR1 MNHEY and CDR2 SVGEGT. CDR3 size: 14 residues. The CDR3 loop is CASSHTGLAGALLF. CDR3 sequence (DNA): TGTGCCAGCAGCCACACAGGGCTAGCGGGAGCTTTGCTCTTC.

The chain links TRBV18 to TRBJ1-2, with D possibly matching TRBD1 (6 bases). V dropped 3 bases and J dropped 1 base, with 15 bases sitting between them. Germline values: CDR1 KGHSH, CDR2 LQKENI. The CDR3 sequence is 16 residues long. The CDR3 loop is CASSPNRDTNNYGYTF. In nucleotides, the CDR3 is TGTGCCAGCTCACCCAACCGGGACACAAATAACTATGGCTACACCTTC.

J is TRBJ1-2 and V is TRBV19, with D unclear. Trimming took 6 bases from V and 5 from J, leaving 4 bases between them. The CDR3 is 10 amino acids. Germline CDR1 reads LNHDA; CDR2 reads SQIVND (reference sequence). CDR3 nucleotide sequence: TGTGCCAGTAGACAGTATGGCTACACCTTC. Encoded protein: CASRQYGYTF.

This chain links TRBV25-1 with TRBJ1-6, with TRBD1 as a possible D gene (6 bases). The V gene lost 2 bases and the J gene lost 6 bases, with 11 bases spanning the gap. The CDR3 runs 15 residues. Germline CDR1 MGHDK, CDR2 SYGVNS. The CDR3 loop reads CASSERRGANSPLHF. CDR3 nucleotides: TGTGCCAGCAGTGAACGCAGGGGCGCTAATTCACCCCTCCACTTT.